The source of this T cell receptor beta chain is a study of T cells in Graves' hyperthyroidism and ophthalmopathy. General study results and limits: From stable hyperthyroidism, ophthalmopathy was set apart by a 13 V-J model.

Each person with ophthalmopathy scored at least 3 on the Clinical Activity Score, reached NOSPECS grade 4 or higher, and had been ill under 3 months. PBMCs were collected from an approximately 10 ml volume of fresh peripheral blood. Amplification of TCR beta CDR3 regions was performed using RNA transcripts as template. With the HTBI primer set, the TCR CDR3 went through a first round of RT-PCR. TCRdb itself ran the multiplex PCR reads through MiXCR, one entry per CDR3 protein. The sample comprises 350,000 to 400,000 distinct CDR3 sequences, around 18% of which are singletons, and 40% rests with the top ten. A note on this clonotype: Its antigen is not identified.

J lost 5 bases, V lost 5 bases, and 11 bases had no gene match. CDR3 size: 18 residues. Germline CDR1 is SGHAT and CDR2 is FQNNGV. The genes are TRBV11-2 and TRBJ2-5, with 16 bases aligning to TRBD2. The TCR sequence derives from a man between 18 and 35 years old with Graves' ophthalmopathy. Sequencing was performed on blood. In DNA form, the CDR3 reads TGTGCCAGCAGCCAGGGACTAGCGGGGGGGCCCATGGAGGAGACCCAGTACTTC. Its protein product is CASSQGLAGGPMEETQYF.